The 17 T cell receptor beta chains given below trace back to one sample, sequenced in a study of blood T cell repertoires in COVID-19. Using immunoSEQ multiplex PCR, the repertoire was profiled, and TCRdb retains in-frame clones only, with some absent. The table lists a few hundred thousand clones, 80% to 90% of them singletons. Sequencing was carried out using PBMCs or T cells enriched from blood (not recorded which). These receptor sequences come from a man younger than 30 who had recovered from COVID-19.

The chain couples TRBV19 to TRBJ1-2; D is undetermined. Germline CDR1 is LNHDA and CDR2 is SQIVND (reference sequence). CDR3 length: 12 amino acids. V shed 3 bases and J shed 0 bases, with 2 bases lying between them. This CDR3 is CASSIANYGYTF. In DNA, the CDR3 is TGTGCCAGTAGTATCGCTAACTATGGCTACACCTTC.

The chain joins TRBV7-9 to TRBJ2-1, with 7 bases matching TRBD1. Looked up from germline, CDR1 is SEHNR and CDR2 is FQNEAQ (reference sequence). Germline trimming cut 4 bases from V and 2 bases from J; bases unmatched to any gene: 5. CDR3 length equals 15 residues. In DNA, the CDR3 is TGTGCCAGCAGCTACCGGGACAGCCCCTACAATGAGCAGTTCTTC. Protein product: CASSYRDSPYNEQFF. Full variable domain (remainder filled in from reference TRBV7-9 and TRBJ2-1): DTGVSQNPRHKITKRGQNVTFRCDPISEHNRLYWYRQTLGQGPEFLTYFQNEAQLEKSRLLSDRFSAERPKGSFSTLEIQRTEQGDSAMYLCASSYRDSPYNEQFFGPGTRLTVL.

This chain uses TRBV6-5 with TRBJ1-3; no reliable D call. The CDR3 is made up of 11 amino acids. V lost 9 bases and J lost 3, with 6 bases in between. Per germline, CDR1 MNHEY and CDR2 SVGAGI. CDR3 in DNA: TGTGCCAGTGGAGTTGGAAACACCATATATTTT. It translates to CASGVGNTIYF.

This chain connects TRBV29-1 to TRBJ2-7; the D is unclear. The germline gives CDR1 SQVTM, CDR2 ANQGSEA. The CDR3 is 11 amino acids. Trimming pared 4 bases from V and 7 bases from J, leaving 11 bases between. In nucleotides, the CDR3 is TGCAGCGTTGGGGCCACGCTGGAGCAGTACTTC. This gives the protein CSVGATLEQYF.

The rearrangement links TRBV6-2 or TRBV6-3 to TRBJ1-1; D ambiguous. Germline values: CDR1 MNHEY, CDR2 SVGEGT. Trimming removed 6 bases from V and 0 bases from J, with 14 bases in between. This CDR3 contains 15 residues. CDR3 in DNA: TGTGCCAGCAGCCGAGCGGACGGGATGAACACTGAAGCTTTCTTT. This sequence encodes CASSRADGMNTEAFF.

This chain links TRBV4-2 with TRBJ1-3; tentative D call: TRBD1 (5 bases). The CDR3 totals 16 residues. Per the germline V gene, CDR1 is LGHNA and CDR2 is YNFKEQ. Trimming removed 3 bases from V and 0 bases from J, with 12 bases in between. The CDR3 sequence is CASSQDDRYSGNTIYF. DNA of the CDR3: TGTGCCAGCAGCCAGGACGACAGATACTCTGGAAACACCATATATTTT.

This sequence joins TRBV28 and TRBJ2-3, with D tentatively TRBD1 (6 bases). Germline values: CDR1 MDHEN, CDR2 SYDVKM. CDR3 size: 16 residues. V lost 4 bases, J lost 1 base, and 15 bases lay in between. The CDR3 coding sequence is TGTGCCAGCAGTTCAGGACAGTATAGAGGCACAGATACGCAGTATTTT. Translation: CASSSGQYRGTDTQYF.

V usage is TRBV25-1 and J usage is TRBJ1-1; TRBD1 is a possible D gene (6 bases). Trimming stripped 4 bases from V and 10 bases from J, with 13 bases between. Germline CDR1 MGHDK, CDR2 SYGVNS. This CDR3 comprises 12 residues. The CDR3 sequence: CASSVTGSGAFF. The CDR3 nucleotides are TGTGCCAGCAGTGTGACAGGTTCGGGAGCTTTCTTT.

V and J are TRBV27 and TRBJ1-2; D gene ambiguous. The CDR3 length is 13 residues. Germline-derived CDR1 and CDR2 are MNHEY and SMNVEV (reference sequence). Trimming stripped 0 bases from V and 4 bases from J, with 6 bases between. DNA of the CDR3: TGTGCCAGCAGTTTATCGCACAGCTATGGCTACACCTTC. Its translation is CASSLSHSYGYTF.

This chain links TRBV28 with TRBJ1-4; 7 positions agree with TRBD1. V was clipped by 8 bases and J by 7 bases; unmatched bases: 19. The CDR3 contains 17 residues. Germline V gene lookup returns CDR1 MDHEN and CDR2 SYDVKM. Here the CDR3 DNA reads TGTGCCAGCGGGGAAGGGAGAGGCCAGGGGGTCAGTGAAAAACTGTTTTTT. Protein product: CASGEGRGQGVSEKLFF.

The CDR3 nucleotides are TGTGCCAGCAGAGAAGACGTGAGGGGCTACACCTTC. Translation gives CASREDVRGYTF. This chain connects TRBV6-6 to TRBJ1-2; no clear D gene. Germline CDR1 is MNHNY and CDR2 is SVGAGI (reference sequence). V lost 6 bases, J lost 8 bases, and 13 bases lay in between. The CDR3 runs 12 residues.

Only one count was recorded for this clone. This sequence joins TRBV5-1 and TRBJ1-5; possible D gene TRBD1, 6 bases. The CDR3 is made up of 13 amino acids. Germline V lookup: CDR1 SGHRS, CDR2 YFSETQ. V was pared by 4 bases and J by 5 bases, with 10 bases between. CDR3 region: CASSIQGDQPQHF. Written as DNA, the CDR3 is TGCGCCAGCAGCATACAGGGCGATCAGCCCCAGCATTTT.

The chain couples TRBV23-1 to TRBJ1-5; TRBD1 is a possible D gene (6 bases). TRBV23-1 is an open reading frame whose function is uncertain. Trimming took 3 bases from V and 1 from J, leaving 16 bases between them. This CDR3 is 17 amino acids long. The CDR3 region has the DNA TGCGCCAGCAGTCAGAAACCGGGGGGCACAAGCAATCAGCCCCAGCATTTT. Translation gives CASSQKPGGTSNQPQHF.

This chain links TRBV18 with TRBJ2-7, with unresolved D. This CDR3 is built from 12 residues. Trimming removed 3 bases at V and 2 bases at J, with 5 bases between. The germline V gene encodes CDR1 KGHSH and CDR2 LQKENI. CDR3 loop: CASSPSAYEQYF. CDR3 in DNA: TGTGCCAGCTCACCTTCAGCCTACGAGCAGTACTTC.

This rearrangement joins TRBV19 to TRBJ2-7; 9 bases align to TRBD1. J lost 0 bases, V lost 7 bases, and 4 bases had no gene match. There are 14 residues in the CDR3. CDR1 and CDR2 (germline): LNHDA, SQIVND (reference sequence). The CDR3 DNA reads as TGTGCCAGTAAACCGGGACAGGGCTCCTACGAGCAGTACTTC. Protein: CASKPGQGSYEQYF.

V usage is TRBV18 and J usage is TRBJ2-7; 7 bases are shared with TRBD2. Unmatched junction bases numbered 5, after V lost 3 bases and J lost 3 bases. There are 14 residues in the CDR3. Germline values: CDR1 KGHSH, CDR2 LQKENI. CDR3 region: CASSPPSGDYEQYF. In DNA form, the CDR3 reads TGTGCCAGCTCACCCCCCAGCGGGGACTACGAGCAGTACTTC.

The sample holds one count of this clone. V and J are TRBV18 and TRBJ2-7; 11 nucleotides line up with TRBD1. J lost 2 bases, V lost 6 bases, and 6 bases had no gene match. CDR3 size: 15 residues. Germline V gene lookup returns CDR1 KGHSH and CDR2 LQKENI. The CDR3 nucleotides are TGTGCCAGCTCCCCGGGACAGGGGGTGACCTACGAGCAGTACTTC. This gives the protein CASSPGQGVTYEQYF.